This T cell receptor beta chain emerged from a study of T cells in localized non-small cell lung cancer. Here immunoSEQ multiplex PCR was the method, and the copy in TCRdb shows in-frame clones only, minus some. The data hold tens of thousands of clones, with 78% observed a single time. As for this clone: Its antigen is not identified.

Whole-study results and caveats: Uninvolved nearby lung showed the greatest T cell clonality, exceeding that found in tumor.

The CDR3 is 18 amino acids. The junction had 14 bases not matched to a gene; V was cut back by 5 bases and J by 2 bases. Germline V gives CDR1 KGHSH, CDR2 LQKENI. The specimen comprised peripheral blood, sampled before any cancer treatment. The source of this sequence is a male donor at least 60 years old with stage II squamous cell lung carcinoma. The V and J genes are TRBV18 and TRBJ2-5; TRBD2 matches at 10 bases. Written as DNA, the CDR3 is TGTGCCAGCTCAGCCGGGACTAGCGACCAACGGTGGCAAGAGACCCAGTACTTC. It yields the protein CASSAGTSDQRWQETQYF.